This T cell receptor beta chain was observed in a study of T-cell memory formation after mild COVID-19. TCRdb reanalysed the 5' RACE reads using MiXCR and keeps one entry per CDR3 protein. The table has roughly 560,000 distinct CDR3 sequences, roughly 20% seen once. V shed 5 bases, J shed 0 bases, and the junction held 6 bases outside the gene matches. This CDR3 region has 16 residues. Germline CDR1 is SEHNR and CDR2 is FQNEAQ (reference sequence). Whole-study findings and limits: Researchers report contracting CD4+ clones mostly in CM and EM, with CD8+ clones in EMRA. A balance of CD4 and CD8 characterized clones contracting day 15 to 85, whereas later expanders leaned CD4+.

This clonotype showed up just a few times. The antigen is unknown. This TCR derives from an adult woman who had mild COVID-19 (a few samples of this study predate the infection). Cell type and time point are not known. Input material: PBMCs or a T cell subset sorted from them (not recorded which). The chain uses TRBV7-9 and TRBJ2-1, with 8 bases aligning to TRBD1. The CDR3 nucleotides read TGTGCCAGCAGCCCCGGACAGGGATACTCCTACAATGAGCAGTTCTTC. Residues: CASSPGQGYSYNEQFF. Full variable domain (missing parts from reference TRBV7-9 and TRBJ2-1): DTGVSQNPRHKITKRGQNVTFRCDPISEHNRLYWYRQTLGQGPEFLTYFQNEAQLEKSRLLSDRFSAERPKGSFSTLEIQRTEQGDSAMYLCASSPGQGYSYNEQFFGPGTRLTVL.